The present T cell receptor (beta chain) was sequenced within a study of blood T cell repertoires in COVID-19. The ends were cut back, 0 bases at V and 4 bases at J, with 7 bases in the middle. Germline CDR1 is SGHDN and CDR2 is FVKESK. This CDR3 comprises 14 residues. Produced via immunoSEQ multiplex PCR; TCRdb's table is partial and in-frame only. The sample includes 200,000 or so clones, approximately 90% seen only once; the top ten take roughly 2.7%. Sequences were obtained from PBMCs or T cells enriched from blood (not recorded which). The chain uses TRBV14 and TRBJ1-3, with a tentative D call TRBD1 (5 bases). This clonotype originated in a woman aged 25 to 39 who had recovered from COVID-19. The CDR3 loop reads CASSQDRAGNTIYF. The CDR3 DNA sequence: TGTGCCAGCAGCCAAGACAGGGCAGGAAACACCATATATTTT.